This is a list of T cell receptor beta chains from one sample in a study of control samples from healthy donors and cancer patients. Profiled with immunoSEQ multiplex PCR; TCRdb holds only in-frame clones, not every one. The table lists some 150,000 clones, over 90% of them singletons. Specimen: blood. These TCRs come from a man aged 45-60 years in good health. CDR3s include the opening cysteine and the closing phenylalanine or tryptophan. The D gene is left open where the match is weak. Clone size, where shown, is once, few, many, or a class for clones that have expanded.

-,-,TRBJ2-3,TRBV5-3,TGTGCCAGAAGCATCCGGACTCGATCCACAGATACGCAGTATTTT,CARSIRTRSTDTQYF
-,TRBD2,TRBJ2-3,TRBV20-1,TGCAGTGCTAGTTCAAGCGGGGGAACAGATACGCAGTATTTT,CSASSSGGTDTQYF
-,-,TRBJ1-6,TRBV7-9,TGTGCCAGCAGCCCCTCTCTTGGCTCCTATAATTCACCCCTCCACTTT,CASSPSLGSYNSPLHF
-,TRBD2,TRBJ2-7,TRBV3-1/TRBV3-2,TGTGCCAGCAGCCCGACTAGCGGGAGAAGCGAGCAGTACTTC,CASSPTSGRSEQYF
once,TRBD2,TRBJ2-3,TRBV19,TGTGCCAGTAGTACCGCGGGAGGAGGAGATACGCAGTATTTT,CASSTAGGGDTQYF
-,-,TRBJ2-7,TRBV29-1,TGCAGCGTTGGAGGGAGCATGGGGCAGTACTTC,CSVGGSMGQYF
-,-,TRBJ2-7,TRBV6-2/TRBV6-3,TGTGCCAGCAGTGGAAAATTCGGGGTAAGCTACGAGCAGTACTTC,CASSGKFGVSYEQYF
-,TRBD2,TRBJ2-7,TRBV10-2,TGCGCCAGCAGTGGGGGGACTAGCGGGGTCTACGAGCAGTACTTC,CASSGGTSGVYEQYF
-,-,TRBJ2-1,TRBV25-1,TGTGCCAGCAGTGAAATTCGGGGATCCTACAATGAGCAGTTCTTC,CASSEIRGSYNEQFF
-,-,TRBJ2-5,TRBV28,TGTGCCAGCAGGACGGGCGGGGAGACCCAGTACTTC,CASRTGGETQYF
-,-,TRBJ2-1,TRBV2,TGTGCCAGCAAGGGGTACAATGAGCAGTTCTTC,CASKGYNEQFF
-,-,TRBJ1-3,TRBV27,TGTGCCAGCGGATCAGGAGCGTCTGGAAACACCATATATTTT,CASGSGASGNTIYF
-,-,TRBJ2-1,TRBV15,TGTGCCACCAGCAGAAACAATGAGCAGTTCTTC,CATSRNNEQFF
-,-,TRBJ2-3,TRBV11-3,TGTGCCAGCAGCGCCGGGGCAAGCACAGATACGCAGTATTTT,CASSAGASTDTQYF
-,-,TRBJ2-1,TRBV18,TGTGCCAGCTCACTAGCGGATGAGCAGTTCTTC,CASSLADEQFF
once,-,TRBJ1-1,TRBV5-1,TGCGCCAGCAGCTTGTCAAACATTTTGAACACTGAAGCTTTCTTT,CASSLSNILNTEAFF
-,-,TRBJ1-1,TRBV6-1,TGTGCCAGCAGTGAAAGGGGAGCCGAAGCTTTCTTT,CASSERGAEAFF
once,-,TRBJ1-6,TRBV28,TGTGCCAGCAGTTTACCACCCTATTCACCCCTCCACTTT,CASSLPPYSPLHF
once,-,TRBJ1-1,TRBV5-1,TGCGCCAGCAGCCCGTGGACAGACATGAACACTGAAGCTTTCTTT,CASSPWTDMNTEAFF
-,-,TRBJ1-5,TRBV6-5,TGTGCCAGCAGACTCCGACAGACCAGCAATCAGCCCCAGCATTTT,CASRLRQTSNQPQHF
-,TRBD1,TRBJ2-4,TRBV3-1/TRBV3-2,TGTGCCAGCAGCCACGGGGACAGGGGGCTCCCTAGCATTCAGTACTTC,CASSHGDRGLPSIQYF
-,TRBD2,TRBJ2-1,TRBV5-1,TGCGCCAGCAGCGCCCTGGGACTAGCGGGAGTGGTTGAGCAGTTCTTC,CASSALGLAGVVEQFF
-,TRBD2,TRBJ2-1,TRBV5-1,TGCGCCAGCAGCTTGTTCGCTAGCGGGATGGGCAATGAGCAGTTCTTC,CASSLFASGMGNEQFF
once,-,TRBJ1-3,TRBV9,TGTGCCAGCAGCCCCGACCCGCTAAAGGGCACCATATATTTT,CASSPDPLKGTIYF
once,TRBD1,TRBJ2-7,TRBV7-9,TGTGCCAGCAGCCCTTCCACAGGGGGCTACGAGCAGTACTTC,CASSPSTGGYEQYF
-,-,TRBJ1-2,TRBV24-1,TGTGCCACCAGTGATTTACACGGAGACTATGGCTACACCTTC,CATSDLHGDYGYTF
-,-,TRBJ1-1,TRBV30,TGTGCCTGGAGTCGGCAGGGGAACACTGAAGCTTTCTTT,CAWSRQGNTEAFF
-,-,TRBJ1-1,TRBV5-1,TGCGCCAGCAGCTTGGCCCTGGGAGACACTGAAGCTTTCTTT,CASSLALGDTEAFF
-,TRBD1,TRBJ1-4,TRBV5-1,TGCGCCAGCAGCTTGGCCAGGGGACAGATTAATGAAAAACTGTTTTTT,CASSLARGQINEKLFF